The next 8 T cell receptor beta chains were all read from a single sample in a study of blood T cell repertoires in COVID-19. Here immunoSEQ multiplex PCR was the method, and the copy in TCRdb shows in-frame clones only, minus some. Seen here are about 68,000 clones, 84% observed once, and the top ten hold 7.5% to 9.5%. The source material was peripheral blood. Receptors originate from a man aged 45-65 years with active COVID-19.

The chain links TRBV7-9 to TRBJ2-5, with TRBD2 as a possible D gene (6 bases). This CDR3 comprises 13 residues. V was trimmed by 3 bases and J by 5 bases, leaving 10 bases between them. In germline, CDR1 is SEHNR, CDR2 FQNEAQ (reference sequence). In nucleotides, the CDR3 is TGTGCCAGCAGCTTGGGGGGAGGCGAGACCCAGTACTTC. Encoded protein: CASSLGGGETQYF.

This chain links TRBV7-9 with TRBJ1-4, with 10 bases fitting TRBD1. Germline CDR1 SEHNR, CDR2 FQNEAQ (reference sequence). This CDR3 is 16 amino acids long. V was pared by 6 bases and J by 0 bases, with 4 bases of the junction left unmatched. CDR3 DNA: TGTGCCAGCAGTCCGGGACAGGGGCCAACTAATGAAAAACTGTTTTTT. Protein sequence: CASSPGQGPTNEKLFF. The complete variable domain, with remaining parts taken from reference TRBV7-9 and TRBJ1-4, reads DTGVSQNPRHKITKRGQNVTFRCDPISEHNRLYWYRQTLGQGPEFLTYFQNEAQLEKSRLLSDRFSAERPKGSFSTLEIQRTEQGDSAMYLCASSPGQGPTNEKLFFGSGTQLSVL.

The chain has TRBV10-3 and TRBJ1-1, with D uncertain. Germline CDR1 is ENHRY and CDR2 is SYGVKD. Trimming cost V 0 bases and J 3 bases, with 11 bases left between them. The length of the CDR3 is 15 residues. Here the CDR3 reads CAISESRGYDTEAFF. The CDR3 DNA reads TGTGCCATCAGTGAGTCACGAGGGTACGACACTGAAGCTTTCTTT.

This clone was seen only a few times. V is TRBV5-1 and J is TRBJ2-1; possibly TRBD1 for D (5 bases). CDR3 length: 14 amino acids. The germline V gene has CDR1 SGHRS and CDR2 YFSETQ. V was shortened by 4 bases and J by 2 bases, with 10 bases between the two germline ends. The CDR3 sequence is CASSPQGPYNEQFF. The CDR3 DNA reads TGCGCCAGCAGCCCGCAGGGTCCCTACAATGAGCAGTTCTTC.

The chain couples TRBV3-1 (or the pseudogene TRBV3-2) to TRBJ2-1, with D tentatively TRBD1 (5 bases). Germline assignment: CDR1 LGHDT and CDR2 YNNKEL (reference sequence). Trimming took off 3 bases at V and 6 bases at J, with 9 bases between the two ends. The CDR3 covers 13 residues. The chain's CDR3 is CASSQYRFNEQFF. The CDR3 coding sequence is TGTGCCAGCAGCCAGTACAGGTTCAATGAGCAGTTCTTC.

The chain has TRBV9 and TRBJ2-1, with TRBD2 matching over 9 bases. Germline-derived CDR1 and CDR2 are SGDLS and YYNGEE. V lost 0 bases, J lost 6 bases, and 4 bases stayed unmatched. The CDR3 is 15 residues long. This CDR3 is CASSVGLAESNEQFF. DNA of the CDR3: TGTGCCAGCAGCGTAGGACTAGCGGAGTCCAATGAGCAGTTCTTC.

The chain links TRBV7-2 to TRBJ1-2; TRBD1 agrees at 9 bases. This CDR3 is built from 15 residues. J gave up 0 bases and V 5 bases, and 4 bases lay outside the gene matches. Per germline, CDR1 SGHTA and CDR2 FQGNSA. DNA for the CDR3: TGTGCCAGCAGCCTACGACAGGGGGCTAACTATGGCTACACCTTC. It yields the protein CASSLRQGANYGYTF.

The CDR3 is CASSSRPGWTYEQYF. CDR3 DNA: TGTGCCAGCAGCTCCCGGCCGGGGTGGACGTACGAGCAGTACTTC. The rearrangement joins TRBV7-6 to TRBJ2-7; possible D gene TRBD2, 5 bases. V lost 4 bases and J lost 4, with 17 bases in between. CDR3 size: 15 residues. From germline, CDR1 is SGHVS and CDR2 FNYEAQ.